The 3 T cell receptor beta chains listed next were all sequenced from one sample in a study of T cells in tuberculosis. Produced via immunoSEQ multiplex PCR; TCRdb's table is partial and in-frame only. This table holds 54,000 or so clones, 81% found once. Cells were sorted from thawed PBMC rested overnight and stained with GMM-loaded CD1B tetramer, viability dye and anti-CD3. CD1B tetramers were loaded with Rhodococcus equi-derived C32 glucose monomycolate. Sequenced input: CD1b-GMM tetramer-negative cells sorted from PBMCs. These receptors all stem from an adult woman with latent tuberculosis.

The rearrangement uses TRBV10-2 and TRBJ2-3; TRBD2 aligns across 14 bases. Trimming at V came to 3 bases and at J to 2 bases, leaving 10 bases not matched to a gene. Germline V gene lookup returns CDR1 WSHSY and CDR2 SAAADI. This CDR3 comprises 19 residues. The CDR3, as DNA: TGCGCCAGCAGTGACGCCCGACTAGCGGGAGGGGCCTTCACAGATACGCAGTATTTT. It translates to CASSDARLAGGAFTDTQYF.

The chain links TRBV27 to TRBJ2-7; maybe TRBD2 (6 bases). The ends were cut back, 6 bases at V and 8 bases at J, with 17 bases in the middle. The CDR3 runs to 13 residues. The germline V gene has CDR1 MNHEY and CDR2 SMNVEV (reference sequence). This CDR3 is CASSPRGSGKQYF. The DNA for the CDR3 is TGTGCCAGCAGCCCGCGAGGTAGCGGTAAGCAGTACTTC.

This clone was seen a few times. This chain joins TRBV21-1 and TRBJ2-7; TRBD1 reflects the table's D call only, with no check against the DNA. TRBV21-1 is deemed a pseudogene. This CDR3 has 15 amino acids. CDR3 nucleotides: TGTGCCAGCAGCAAAGTTGGGACAGACGCCTACGAGCAGTACTTC. As protein: CASSKVGTDAYEQYF.